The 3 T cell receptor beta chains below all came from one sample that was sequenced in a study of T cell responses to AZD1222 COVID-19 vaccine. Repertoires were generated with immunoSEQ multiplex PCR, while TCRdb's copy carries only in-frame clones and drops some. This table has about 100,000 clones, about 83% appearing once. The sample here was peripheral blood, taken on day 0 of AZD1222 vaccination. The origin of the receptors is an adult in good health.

CDR3 sequence: CASSLITGVDEQYF. CDR3 nucleotides: TGCGCCAGCAGCTTGATTACAGGGGTCGACGAGCAGTACTTC. The chain uses TRBV5-1 and TRBJ2-7; 7 nucleotides align to TRBD1. Per germline, CDR1 SGHRS and CDR2 YFSETQ. The CDR3 has 14 residues. The V segment lost 1 base and the J segment 5 bases; nucleotides outside the gene matches: 6.

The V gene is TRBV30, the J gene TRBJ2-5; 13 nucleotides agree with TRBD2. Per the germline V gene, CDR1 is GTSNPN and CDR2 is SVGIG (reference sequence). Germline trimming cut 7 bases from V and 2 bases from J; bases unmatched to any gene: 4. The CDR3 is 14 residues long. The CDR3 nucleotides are TGTGCCTTAACTAGCGGGAGGGCGCAAGAGACCCAGTACTTC. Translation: CALTSGRAQETQYF.

The DNA for the CDR3 is TGTGCCAGCTCAAGACAGGGGGTCCCTAATGAAAAACTGTTTTTT. Translation: CASSRQGVPNEKLFF. The chain employs TRBV18 and TRBJ1-4; 9 bases are a match to TRBD1. This CDR3 comprises 15 residues. Looked up from germline, CDR1 is KGHSH and CDR2 is LQKENI. V was pared by 5 bases and J by 3 bases, with 4 bases of the junction left unmatched.